This T cell receptor beta chain was recorded in a study of blood T cells in healthy people across ages. For the second PCR, which ran for 7 to 11 cycles, a sample-barcoded 5' primer and a J-beta primer mix were used. A template-switch adaptor containing 12 random nucleotides labeled each cDNA molecule. TCRdb re-analysed the 5' RACE reads in MiXCR, keeping a single row per CDR3 protein. The table shows approximately 800,000 distinct CDR3 sequences, with 35% to 40% occurring only once. CDR1 is SQVTM, CDR2 ANQGSEA, per germline. The CDR3 length is 13 residues. J gave up 9 bases and V 6 bases, and 8 bases lay outside the gene matches. Study-level results: The authors considered diversity estimates from one million T cells to be underestimates.

The donors, healthy Caucasians from Russia, were aged roughly 6 to 90. This clonotype was counted a few times. No antigen is known for it. Sequencing input: blood. The rearrangement links TRBV29-1 to TRBJ2-1; 10 positions agree with TRBD2. The clonotype originates from a young man in good health. CDR3 loop: CSVERGGNSEQFF. For the CDR3, the DNA is TGCAGCGTGGAGCGGGGGGGTAACAGTGAGCAGTTCTTC.